A single sample gave rise to the 31 T cell receptor beta chains below, sequenced in a study of CD8+ T cells in alopecia areata. Following RNA extraction, reverse transcription yielded cDNA that acted as the sequencing template. Sequencing was performed with immunoSEQ multiplex PCR; in TCRdb, only in-frame clones are kept and a portion is missing. The sample holds around 250,000 clones, under 70% seen once. The starting material was CD4+ T cells sorted from blood, obtained at week 0. The receptors come from a human donor with alopecia areata.

This sequence joins TRBV28 and TRBJ1-1; no reliable D call. Germline V gene sequence: CDR1 MDHEN, CDR2 SYDVKM. The V end lost 2 bases, the J end lost 1 base, and 8 bases lay between the germline ends. The CDR3 loop spans 14 amino acids. CDR3 residues: CASSLVQQNTEAFF. CDR3 coding DNA: TGTGCCAGCAGTTTAGTACAGCAGAACACTGAAGCTTTCTTT.

The chain uses TRBV7-2 and TRBJ2-5, with D possibly being TRBD1 or TRBD2 (5 bases each). Looked up from germline, CDR1 is SGHTA and CDR2 is FQGNSA. V dropped 6 bases and J dropped 2 bases, with 10 bases sitting between them. The CDR3 extends over 13 amino acids. The CDR3 DNA reads TGTGCCAGCAGGGGACGGGCACAAGAGACCCAGTACTTC. Residues: CASRGRAQETQYF.

Worth noting for this clone: Different DNA sequences within this sample yield the same CDR3. The J gene is TRBJ1-2, the V gene TRBV30; the D is unclear. CDR3 length equals 12 residues. V was cut by 1 base and J by 4 bases, with 7 bases left in between. Germline CDR1 GTSNPN, CDR2 SVGIG (reference sequence). The CDR3 nucleotides read TGTGCCTGGAGTGACGGCTCCTATGGCTACACCTTC. It is translated as CAWSDGSYGYTF. The whole variable domain, filled in from reference TRBV30 and TRBJ1-2, reads SQTIHQWPATLVQPVGSPLSLECTVEGTSNPNLYWYRQAAGRGLQLLFYSVGIGQISSEVPQNLSASRPQDRQFILSSKKLLLSDSGFYLCAWSDGSYGYTFGSGTRLTVV.

This clone was seen more than once but under ten times. The V and J genes are TRBV6-6 and TRBJ1-4; 7 bases line up with TRBD1. CDR3 length equals 15 residues. Unmatched junction bases numbered 7, after V lost 6 bases and J lost 3 bases. Germline V lookup: CDR1 MNHNY, CDR2 SVGAGI (reference sequence). The CDR3 region has the DNA TGTGCCAGCAGCCAGACCCAGGGGGCTAATGAAAAACTGTTTTTT. It encodes CASSQTQGANEKLFF.

The rearrangement links TRBV29-1 to TRBJ2-5, with 8 bases lining up with TRBD1. CDR1 and CDR2 (germline): SQVTM, ANQGSEA. The V gene end was trimmed by 6 bases and the J gene end by 5 bases; junction bases not matched to a gene: 8. This CDR3 has 13 residues. CDR3 amino acids: CSVDGGQGETQYF. The CDR3 DNA sequence: TGCAGCGTAGACGGCGGACAGGGCGAGACCCAGTACTTC.

The genes are TRBV29-1 and TRBJ1-4; TRBD1 matches 7 bases. V dropped 4 bases and J dropped 6; count of bases not matched to a gene: 8. This CDR3 contains 14 residues. Germline loops: CDR1 SQVTM, CDR2 ANQGSEA. The chain's CDR3 is CSVARGQLDEKLFF. The CDR3 nucleotides read TGCAGCGTTGCCAGGGGACAGCTAGATGAAAAACTGTTTTTT.

The rearrangement uses TRBV9 and TRBJ1-4; 8 bases line up with TRBD1. The junction had 4 bases not matched to a gene; V was cut back by 4 bases and J by 2 bases. Germline CDR1 reads SGDLS; CDR2 reads YYNGEE. CDR3 size: 15 residues. CDR3 nucleotides: TGTGCCAGCAGCAGGACAGGGACCACTAATGAAAAACTGTTTTTT. Translated, it gives CASSRTGTTNEKLFF.

The gene calls are TRBV29-1 and TRBJ2-3; 9 nucleotides match TRBD2. Germline CDR1 SQVTM, CDR2 ANQGSEA. The V gene end was trimmed by 5 bases and the J gene end by 3 bases; junction bases not matched to a gene: 0. The CDR3 runs to 12 residues. CDR3 in amino acids: CSVSGGTDTQYF. In nucleotides, the CDR3 is TGCAGCGTTAGCGGGGGGACAGATACGCAGTATTTT.

The J gene is TRBJ1-2, the V gene TRBV15, with D uncertain. The CDR3 consists of 15 residues. Per the germline V gene, CDR1 is LNHNV and CDR2 is YYDKDF (reference sequence). V lost 0 bases and J lost 4, with 12 bases in between. CDR3 DNA: TGTGCCACCAGCAGAGATTTTGCGGCAGTCTATGGCTACACCTTC. It translates to CATSRDFAAVYGYTF.

This clone is a singleton in its sample. The chain links TRBV5-1 to TRBJ1-2, with TRBD1 matching over 8 bases. CDR1 is SGHRS and CDR2 is YFSETQ in the germline V gene. With 3 bases clipped from V and 6 bases from J, the junction kept 1 base outside the gene matches. The CDR3 runs 12 residues. This CDR3 is CASSSDRDGYTF. The CDR3 DNA sequence: TGCGCCAGCAGCTCGGACAGGGATGGCTACACCTTC.

The chain joins TRBV29-1 to TRBJ2-1; D unclear. CDR1 SQVTM and CDR2 ANQGSEA come from the germline V gene. The ends were cut back, 7 bases at V and 7 bases at J, with 17 bases in the middle. The CDR3 runs to 13 residues. In DNA form, the CDR3 reads TGCAGCGCCCCTTCCCGGGTCAAGAATGAGCAGTTCTTC. Its translation: CSAPSRVKNEQFF.

Only a few counts were recorded for this clone. The chain combines TRBV5-1 with TRBJ2-1; D gene unclear. Germline CDR1 reads SGHRS; CDR2 reads YFSETQ. CDR3 length equals 15 residues. V lost 2 bases and J 7 bases, leaving 16 bases between the germline ends. The CDR3 here is CASSFGPTPTNEQFF. The DNA for the CDR3 is TGCGCCAGCAGCTTCGGGCCCACCCCGACAAATGAGCAGTTCTTC.

As concerns this clone: The same CDR3 also results from other DNA sequences found in this sample. The chain joins TRBV30 to TRBJ2-1; D is undetermined. The CDR3 length is 12 residues. The germline CDR1 and CDR2 sequences are GTSNPN and SVGIG (reference sequence). V lost 7 bases, J lost 4 bases, and 11 bases lay in between. The CDR3 DNA sequence: TGTGCCTCCCCCGGCAGGTACAATGAGCAGTTCTTC. As protein: CASPGRYNEQFF.

This chain uses TRBV19 with TRBJ1-2, with D hard to call. Trimming removed 4 bases at V and 3 bases at J, with 9 bases between. The CDR3 runs to 13 residues. The germline gives CDR1 LNHDA, CDR2 SQIVND (reference sequence). This CDR3 is CASSTRADYGYTF. The CDR3 DNA sequence: TGTGCCAGTAGTACAAGGGCTGACTATGGCTACACCTTC. The variable domain in full, completed from reference TRBV19 and TRBJ1-2, reads DGGITQSPKYLFRKEGQNVTLSCEQNLNHDAMYWYRQDPGQGLRLIYYSQIVNDFQKGDIAEGYSVSREKKESFPLTVTSAQKNPTAFYLCASSTRADYGYTFGSGTRLTVV.

Comment on this clone: Other DNA variants within this sample encode the same CDR3. The V call is TRBV29-1, the J call TRBJ2-3; tentatively, D is TRBD1 or TRBD2 (6 bases each). CDR3 length: 13 amino acids. Germline V gene lookup returns CDR1 SQVTM and CDR2 ANQGSEA. Trimming removed 4 bases from V and 2 bases from J, with 10 bases in between. In DNA, the CDR3 is TGCAGCGTTGGAGGGGGGCACACAGATACGCAGTATTTT. Amino acid sequence: CSVGGGHTDTQYF.

This chain links TRBV9 with TRBJ2-5; 7 bases match TRBD1. This CDR3 has 16 residues. The germline V gene encodes CDR1 SGDLS and CDR2 YYNGEE. The V gene end was trimmed by 2 bases and the J gene end by 4 bases; junction bases not matched to a gene: 11. The CDR3 loop is CASSVQDRAPGETQYF. DNA of the CDR3: TGTGCCAGCAGCGTTCAAGACAGGGCCCCAGGAGAGACCCAGTACTTC.

The chain uses TRBV5-6 and TRBJ2-5; tentative D call: TRBD2 (6 bases). The germline V gene encodes CDR1 SGHDT and CDR2 YYEEEE. CDR3 length equals 16 residues. V was clipped by 4 bases and J by 5 bases, with 21 bases between them. The CDR3 DNA follows: TGTGCCAGCAGCCTGAGCGGGCGGCGGGAAGCGGAGACCCAGTACTTC. Residues: CASSLSGRREAETQYF. The full variable domain, its missing parts supplied by reference TRBV5-6 and TRBJ2-5, is DAGVTQSPTHLIKTRGQQVTLRCSPKSGHDTVSWYQQALGQGPQFIFQYYEEEERQRGNFPDRFSGHQFPNYSSELNVNALLLGDSALYLCASSLSGRREAETQYFGPGTRLLVL.

V usage is TRBV25-1 and J usage is TRBJ1-1; D not certain. Deletions cut 3 bases from V and 1 base from J, with 9 bases between. This CDR3 region has 14 residues. Germline V gene data show CDR1 as MGHDK and CDR2 as SYGVNS. The CDR3 spells CASSDAGWNTEAFF. CDR3 DNA: TGTGCCAGCAGTGATGCGGGGTGGAACACTGAAGCTTTCTTT.

The chain carries TRBV18 and TRBJ2-1; D is ambiguous. The length of the CDR3 is 15 residues. In germline, CDR1 is KGHSH, CDR2 LQKENI. With 2 bases removed from V and 4 bases from J, the gap between germline ends came to 12 bases. The CDR3 DNA is TGTGCCAGCTCACCAACGGCCGCCGATTACAATGAGCAGTTCTTC. This encodes CASSPTAADYNEQFF.

The chain employs TRBV10-3 and TRBJ2-5; D perhaps matches TRBD2 (6 bases). The V gene's germline CDR1 is ENHRY and CDR2 SYGVKD. The V gene lost 7 bases and the J gene lost 5 bases, with 11 bases spanning the gap. The CDR3 is 12 amino acids. For the CDR3, the DNA is TGTGCCATCAACCTAGCGAAGGAGACCCAGTACTTC. This translates into CAINLAKETQYF.

The chain has TRBV27 and TRBJ2-3; D not resolved. The CDR3 contains 13 residues. Germline values: CDR1 MNHEY, CDR2 SMNVEV (reference sequence). V was pared by 3 bases and J by 2 bases, with 6 bases between. The CDR3 DNA follows: TGTGCCAGCAGTTTCTTGTCCACAGATACGCAGTATTTT. Translating it yields CASSFLSTDTQYF.

The chain uses TRBV5-1 and TRBJ2-4; unclear D gene. CDR1 is SGHRS, CDR2 YFSETQ, per germline. V was cut by 0 bases and J by 8 bases, with 15 bases left in between. The CDR3 has 15 amino acids. The CDR3 is CASSLVSPLQHIQYF. Written as DNA, the CDR3 is TGCGCCAGCAGCTTGGTTAGTCCGCTTCAGCACATTCAGTACTTC. The entire variable domain, with the rest obtained from reference TRBV5-1 and TRBJ2-4, is as follows: KAGVTQTPRYLIKTRGQQVTLSCSPISGHRSVSWYQQTPGQGLQFLFEYFSETQRNKGNFPGRFSGRQFSNSRSEMNVSTLELGDSALYLCASSLVSPLQHIQYFGAGTRLSVL.

This chain links TRBV2 with TRBJ1-3, with 7 bases matching TRBD1. The CDR3 loop spans 14 amino acids. Germline V gene lookup returns CDR1 SNHLY and CDR2 FYNNEI. The trim removed 6 bases at V and 7 bases at J, leaving 9 bases unmatched. This CDR3 is CASRQGLIGNTIYF. As DNA, the CDR3 is TGTGCCAGCAGACAGGGGCTTATCGGGAACACCATATATTTT. Based on the CDR3 plus reference TRBV2 and TRBJ1-3, the full variable domain is EPEVTQTPSHQVTQMGQEVILRCVPISNHLYFYWYRQILGQKVEFLVSFYNNEISEKSEIFDDQFSVERPDGSNFTLKIRSTKLEDSAMYFCASRQGLIGNTIYFGEGSWLTVV.

The chain is built from TRBV5-6 and TRBJ2-5, with 7 positions matching TRBD1. Per germline, CDR1 SGHDT and CDR2 YYEEEE. The CDR3 has 15 residues. V was clipped by 2 bases and J by 5 bases; unmatched bases: 9. The CDR3 loop reads CASSLQGRGVETQYF. Written as DNA, the CDR3 is TGTGCCAGCAGCTTACAGGGGCGTGGGGTGGAGACCCAGTACTTC.

To note about this clone: The sample has other DNA sequences that encode this CDR3 too. The V and J genes are TRBV29-1 and TRBJ2-3, with TRBD2 as a possible D gene (5 bases). CDR1 is SQVTM and CDR2 is ANQGSEA in the germline V gene. Trimming stripped 4 bases from V and 4 bases from J, with 9 bases between. The CDR3 runs 12 residues. CDR3 nucleotide sequence: TGCAGCGTTGGAGGGCTGGCAGATACGCAGTATTTT. This sequence encodes CSVGGLADTQYF.

This clone was recorded a few times. V is TRBV6-1 and J is TRBJ2-7; the D gene is possibly TRBD1 (6 bases). CDR3 length equals 14 residues. The V gene lost 1 base and the J gene lost 2 bases, with 9 bases spanning the gap. CDR1 is MNHNS, CDR2 SASEGT, per germline. CDR3 amino acids: CASSEVWDTYEQYF. Here the CDR3 DNA reads TGTGCCAGCAGTGAAGTCTGGGACACCTACGAGCAGTACTTC.

This sequence joins TRBV10-3 and TRBJ2-5; tentative D call: TRBD2 (6 bases). The CDR3 is 14 residues long. Germline CDR1 ENHRY, CDR2 SYGVKD. With 3 bases removed from V and 4 bases from J, the gap between germline ends came to 12 bases. CDR3 loop: CAISEGRGGETQYF. DNA of the CDR3: TGTGCCATCAGTGAAGGGCGGGGTGGAGAGACCCAGTACTTC.

This clone was detected a few times. This sequence joins TRBV29-1 and TRBJ1-1; 9 bases are a match to TRBD1. V lost 6 bases to trimming and J lost 2 bases; unmatched junction nucleotides: 4. This CDR3 region has 13 residues. Germline assignment: CDR1 SQVTM and CDR2 ANQGSEA. Here the CDR3 reads CSVGTGINTEAFF. CDR3 coding DNA: TGCAGCGTCGGGACAGGGATAAACACTGAAGCTTTCTTT.

This clone was recorded a few times. The rearrangement uses TRBV7-2 and TRBJ1-1; D gene ambiguous. Germline assignment: CDR1 SGHTA and CDR2 FQGNSA. The germline V and J ends were trimmed by 4 bases and 10 bases, with 16 bases remaining between them. The CDR3 consists of 13 residues. For the CDR3, the DNA is TGTGCCAGCAGCTATACAATCAGGTCTGGAGCTTTCTTT. It is translated as CASSYTIRSGAFF.

The chain carries TRBV6-1 and TRBJ1-2; 7 positions match TRBD1. The germline V gene encodes CDR1 MNHNS and CDR2 SASEGT. With V trimmed by 9 bases and J by 4 bases, 5 bases remained unmatched. The CDR3 totals 12 residues. The CDR3: CASTGASYGYTF. The CDR3 DNA reads as TGTGCCAGTACAGGGGCCTCCTATGGCTACACCTTC.

A few counts support this clone. The V call is TRBV29-1, the J call TRBJ2-1, with D perhaps matching TRBD1 (5 bases). V was trimmed by 4 bases and J by 3 bases, leaving 22 bases between them. From germline, CDR1 is SQVTM and CDR2 ANQGSEA. CDR3 size: 17 residues. The CDR3 sequence: CSVGLQGLQENYNEQFF. CDR3 DNA sequence: TGCAGCGTTGGTCTGCAGGGCCTTCAAGAAAACTACAATGAGCAGTTCTTC.